This T cell receptor (beta chain) was identified during a study of blood T cell repertoires in COVID-19. Across the whole study: The cDNA or gDNA used as material had been derived from T cells, B-cell-depleted T cells, or PBMCs.

Germline CDR1 MNHEY, CDR2 SMNVEV (reference sequence). Trimming removed 3 bases from V and 4 bases from J; junction bases left unmatched: 3. This CDR3 is 14 amino acids long. The data were produced by immunoSEQ multiplex PCR, yet TCRdb's version contains in-frame clones alone and is incomplete. Of about 64,000 clones in the sample, approximately 91% were seen once. The receptor comes from a human donor in a cohort sampled during active COVID-19. The specimen was peripheral blood. This chain links TRBV27 with TRBJ1-3, with TRBD1 matching over 7 bases. CDR3 region: CASSFNRGGNTIYF. The DNA of the CDR3 is TGTGCCAGCAGTTTTAACAGGGGAGGAAACACCATATATTTT.